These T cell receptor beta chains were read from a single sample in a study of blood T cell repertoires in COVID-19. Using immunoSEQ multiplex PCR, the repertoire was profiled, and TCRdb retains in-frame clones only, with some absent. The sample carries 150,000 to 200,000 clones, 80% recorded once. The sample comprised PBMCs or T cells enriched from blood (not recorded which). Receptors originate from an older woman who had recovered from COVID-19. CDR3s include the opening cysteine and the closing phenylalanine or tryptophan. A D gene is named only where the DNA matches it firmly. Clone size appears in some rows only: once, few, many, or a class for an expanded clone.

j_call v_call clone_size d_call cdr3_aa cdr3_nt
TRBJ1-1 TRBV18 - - CASSPQGRVTEAFF TGTGCCAGCTCACCCCAGGGCCGGGTCACTGAAGCTTTCTTT
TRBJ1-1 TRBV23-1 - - CAPSGGDNTEAFF TGCGCCCCCTCGGGGGGCGATAACACTGAAGCTTTCTTT
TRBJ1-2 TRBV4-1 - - CASSQEPLRRPRVIYGYTF TGCGCCAGCAGCCAAGAGCCCCTCCGTAGACCGCGGGTCATCTATGGCTACACCTTC
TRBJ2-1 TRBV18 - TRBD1 CASSPSGQVSYNEQFF TGTGCCAGCTCACCATCCGGACAGGTTTCCTACAATGAGCAGTTCTTC
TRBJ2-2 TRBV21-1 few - CASSTGLAEGTGELFF TGTGCCAGCAGCACTGGACTAGCAGAGGGCACCGGGGAGCTGTTTTTT
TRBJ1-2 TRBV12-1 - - CASRRRDRPCYGYTF TGTGCCAGCAGAAGGAGGGACAGGCCGTGCTATGGCTACACCTTC
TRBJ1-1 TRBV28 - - CASSLAGGNTEAFF TGTGCCAGCAGTTTAGCGGGGGGGAACACTGAAGCTTTCTTT
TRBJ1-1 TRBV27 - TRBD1 CASSLTPGTGAFF TGTGCCAGCAGTTTGACACCGGGGACAGGGGCTTTCTTT
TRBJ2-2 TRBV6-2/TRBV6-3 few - CASSDYQGHTGELFF TGTGCCAGCAGTGACTATCAGGGGCACACCGGGGAGCTGTTTTTT
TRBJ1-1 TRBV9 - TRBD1 CASSGPPTGGSLMAEAFF TGTGCCAGCAGCGGACCACCGACAGGGGGAAGTTTGATGGCTGAAGCTTTCTTT
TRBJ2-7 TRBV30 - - CAGTSSHEQYF TGTGCCGGGACTTCGAGCCACGAGCAGTACTTC
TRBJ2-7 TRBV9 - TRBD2 CASSVTPSGGYEQYF TGTGCCAGCAGCGTAACCCCTAGCGGGGGCTACGAGCAGTACTTC
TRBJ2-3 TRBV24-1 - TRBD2 CATSDPGTSGDTQYF TGTGCCACCAGTGACCCCGGGACTAGCGGTGATACGCAGTATTTT
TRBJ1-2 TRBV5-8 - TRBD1 CASRESDRPKGGYTF TGTGCCAGCAGGGAGTCGGACAGGCCTAAGGGTGGCTACACCTTC
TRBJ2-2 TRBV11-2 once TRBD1 CASSHDRGTTGELFF TGTGCCAGCAGCCACGACAGGGGGACCACCGGGGAGCTGTTTTTT
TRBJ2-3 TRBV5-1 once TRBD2 CASSLPGTSGPTDTQYF TGCGCCAGCAGCTTGCCGGGGACTAGCGGTCCCACAGATACGCAGTATTTT
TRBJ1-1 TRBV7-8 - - CASTHRGTEAFF TGTGCCAGCACCCATCGGGGAACTGAAGCTTTCTTT
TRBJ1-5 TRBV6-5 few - CASSLGASNQPQHF TGTGCCAGCAGTCTAGGGGCTAGCAATCAGCCCCAGCATTTT
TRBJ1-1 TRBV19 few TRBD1 CASSITGVNTEAFF TGTGCCAGTAGTATAACAGGGGTGAACACTGAAGCTTTCTTT
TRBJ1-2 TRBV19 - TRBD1 CATKQGQARYGYTF TGTGCCACCAAACAAGGACAGGCTCGCTATGGCTACACCTTC
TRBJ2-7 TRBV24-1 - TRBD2 CATSDPSGTYEQYF TGTGCCACCAGTGACCCCAGCGGGACCTACGAGCAGTACTTC
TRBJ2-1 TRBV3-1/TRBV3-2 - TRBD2 CASSQIAGGFNEQFF TGTGCCAGCAGCCAGATAGCGGGGGGATTCAATGAGCAGTTCTTC
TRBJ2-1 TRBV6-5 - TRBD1 CASSLTGRNEQFF TGTGCCAGCAGTCTGACAGGGCGGAATGAGCAGTTCTTC
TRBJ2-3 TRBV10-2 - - CASSEGAGTDTQYF TGCGCCAGCAGTGAGGGGGCGGGCACAGATACGCAGTATTTT
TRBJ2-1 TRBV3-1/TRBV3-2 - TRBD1 CASSQESRGPRNEQFF TGTGCCAGCAGCCAAGAGTCGAGGGGGCCGCGCAATGAGCAGTTCTTC
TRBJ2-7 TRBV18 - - CASSPPVAYEQYF TGTGCCAGCTCACCCCCCGTAGCCTACGAGCAGTACTTC
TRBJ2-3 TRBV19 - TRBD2 CASRLAGVPSTDTQYF TGTGCCAGTAGACTAGCGGGGGTACCCAGCACAGATACGCAGTATTTT
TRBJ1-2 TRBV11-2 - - CASSLGGDGPNYGYTF TGTGCCAGCAGCTTAGGGGGGGACGGTCCTAACTATGGCTACACCTTC
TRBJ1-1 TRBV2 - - CASSEQEGGVTEAFF TGTGCCAGCAGTGAGCAGGAGGGAGGCGTCACTGAAGCTTTCTTT
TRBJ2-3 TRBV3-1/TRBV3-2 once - CASSRSGGTDTQYF TGTGCCAGCAGCCGTTCGGGGGGCACAGATACGCAGTATTTT
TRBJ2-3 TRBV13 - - CASSGASRGADTQYF TGTGCCAGCAGCGGAGCGAGCCGGGGTGCAGATACGCAGTATTTT
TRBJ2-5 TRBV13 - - CASSLYDGGETQYF TGTGCCAGCAGCTTATACGACGGAGGGGAGACCCAGTACTTC
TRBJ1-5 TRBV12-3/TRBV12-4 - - CASQGNSNQPQHF TGTGCCAGTCAGGGGAATAGCAATCAGCCCCAGCATTTT
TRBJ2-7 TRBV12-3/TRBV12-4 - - CASSPGWEQYF TGTGCCAGCAGTCCGGGGTGGGAGCAGTACTTC
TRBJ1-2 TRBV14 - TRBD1 CASSQGQKTNYGYTF TGTGCCAGCAGCCAGGGACAGAAAACTAACTATGGCTACACCTTC
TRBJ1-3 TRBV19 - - CASYIPGNTIYF TGTGCCAGTTACATACCTGGAAACACCATATATTTT
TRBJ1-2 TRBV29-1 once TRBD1 CSVPDRKYGYTF TGCAGCGTTCCGGACAGGAAATATGGCTACACCTTC
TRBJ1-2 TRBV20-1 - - CSPGTESGYTF TGCAGCCCTGGAACGGAGTCCGGCTACACCTTC
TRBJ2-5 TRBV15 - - CATSRGQASETQYF TGTGCCACCAGCAGAGGACAGGCCTCGGAGACCCAGTACTTC
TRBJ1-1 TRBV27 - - CASSLRHGETEAFF TGTGCCAGCAGTTTAAGGCACGGAGAAACTGAAGCTTTCTTT
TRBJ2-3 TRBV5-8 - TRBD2 CASSPGLAGITDTQYF TGTGCCAGCAGCCCAGGACTAGCGGGGATCACAGATACGCAGTATTTT